This T cell receptor (beta chain) was identified in a study of beta chain features in type 1 diabetes. Study-level points and caveats: Diminished insertions and augmented deletions at VDJ junctions characterized type 1 diabetes patients. Shortening of TCRB CDR3s, moderate but significant, appeared in all four CD4+ subsets of Type 1 diabetes patients.

There are 14 residues in the CDR3. Losses at the gene ends were 3 bases for V and 2 bases for J; bases not matched to a gene: 4. Germline V gene sequence: CDR1 SQVTM, CDR2 ANQGSEA. CD45RO/CCR7/CD25/CD127/CD95/CD27 separated CD4+ naive, central memory, regulatory and stem cell-like memory cells by sorting. Sorted populations all had greater than 95% purity. This clone was counted only a few times. Its target is not known. As every portion of the isolated RNA was reverse transcribed, the sequencing read expressed TCRB transcripts. Measured with immunoSEQ multiplex PCR; TCRdb has only the in-frame clones, and not every one. The sample shows roughly 150,000 clones, about 8.5% of them seen only once.

V is TRBV29-1 and J is TRBJ1-5, with TRBD1 matching over 7 bases. The sequenced sample was central memory CD4+ T cells from blood. This sequence was found in a man in his late teens or twenties in good health. The CDR3 is CSVDPRGGNQPQHF. For the CDR3, the DNA is TGCAGCGTTGACCCCAGGGGGGGCAATCAGCCCCAGCATTTT.